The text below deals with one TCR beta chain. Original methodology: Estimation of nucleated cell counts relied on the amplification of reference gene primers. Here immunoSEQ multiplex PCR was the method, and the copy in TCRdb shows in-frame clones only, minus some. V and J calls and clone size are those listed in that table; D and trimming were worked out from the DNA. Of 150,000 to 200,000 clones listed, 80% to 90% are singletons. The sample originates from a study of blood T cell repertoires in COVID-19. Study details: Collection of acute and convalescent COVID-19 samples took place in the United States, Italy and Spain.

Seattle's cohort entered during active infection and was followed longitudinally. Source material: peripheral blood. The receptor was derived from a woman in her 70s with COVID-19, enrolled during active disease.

The CDR3 nucleotides are TGTGCCAGCAGCCTCTACAGGGGCACAGATACGCAGTATTTT. Residues: CASSLYRGTDTQYF. The gene calls are TRBV3-1 (or the pseudogene TRBV3-2) and TRBJ2-3; weak D call: TRBD1 (6 bases). Trimming removed 4 bases at V and 1 base at J, with 9 bases between. Germline CDR1 and CDR2: LGHDT and YNNKEL (reference sequence). The CDR3 length is 14 residues.